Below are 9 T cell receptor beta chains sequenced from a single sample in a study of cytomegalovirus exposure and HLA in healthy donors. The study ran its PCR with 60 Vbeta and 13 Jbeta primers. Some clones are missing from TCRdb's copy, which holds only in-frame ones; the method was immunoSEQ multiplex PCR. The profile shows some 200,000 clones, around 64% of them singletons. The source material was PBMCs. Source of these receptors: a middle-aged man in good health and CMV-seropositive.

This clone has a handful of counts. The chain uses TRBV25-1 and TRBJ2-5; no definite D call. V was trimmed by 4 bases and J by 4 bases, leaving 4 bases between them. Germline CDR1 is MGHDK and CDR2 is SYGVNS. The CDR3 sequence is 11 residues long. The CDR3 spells CASSGRETQYF. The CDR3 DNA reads TGTGCCAGCAGTGGTAGAGAGACCCAGTACTTC.

The CDR3 protein is CASSVLQDYSPLHF. The CDR3 nucleotides are TGTGCCAGCAGCGTATTGCAGGACTATTCACCCCTCCACTTT. The gene calls are TRBV9 and TRBJ1-6, with unresolved D. The V end was cut by 1 base, the J end by 8 bases, with 10 bases between. Germline lookup yields CDR1 SGDLS and CDR2 YYNGEE. The CDR3 consists of 14 residues.

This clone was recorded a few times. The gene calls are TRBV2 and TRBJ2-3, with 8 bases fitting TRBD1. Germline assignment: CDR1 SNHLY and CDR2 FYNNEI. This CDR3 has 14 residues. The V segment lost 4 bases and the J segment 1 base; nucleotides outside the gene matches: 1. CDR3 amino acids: CASSVTGGTDTQYF. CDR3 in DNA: TGTGCCAGCAGTGTGACAGGGGGCACAGATACGCAGTATTTT.

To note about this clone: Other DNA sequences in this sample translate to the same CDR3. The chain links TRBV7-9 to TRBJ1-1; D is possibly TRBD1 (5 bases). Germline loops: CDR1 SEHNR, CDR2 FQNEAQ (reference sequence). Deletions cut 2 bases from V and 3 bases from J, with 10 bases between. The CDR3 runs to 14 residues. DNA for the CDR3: TGTGCCAGCAGCTTACAGGGTAGGGACACTGAAGCTTTCTTT. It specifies CASSLQGRDTEAFF.

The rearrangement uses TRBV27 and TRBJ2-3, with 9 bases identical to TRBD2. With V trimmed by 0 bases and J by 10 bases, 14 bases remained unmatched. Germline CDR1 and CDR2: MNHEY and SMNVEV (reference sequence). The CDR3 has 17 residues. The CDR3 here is CASSLSEWQGPSGAQYF. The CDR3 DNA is TGTGCCAGCAGTTTATCCGAATGGCAGGGCCCTAGCGGGGCGCAGTATTTT.

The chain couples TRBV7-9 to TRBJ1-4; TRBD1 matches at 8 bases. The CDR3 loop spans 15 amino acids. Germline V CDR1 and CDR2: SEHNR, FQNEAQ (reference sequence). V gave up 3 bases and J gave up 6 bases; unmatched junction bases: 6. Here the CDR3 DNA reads TGTGCCAGCAGCTTTTTTCAGGGGGCCGATGAAAAACTGTTTTTT. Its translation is CASSFFQGADEKLFF.

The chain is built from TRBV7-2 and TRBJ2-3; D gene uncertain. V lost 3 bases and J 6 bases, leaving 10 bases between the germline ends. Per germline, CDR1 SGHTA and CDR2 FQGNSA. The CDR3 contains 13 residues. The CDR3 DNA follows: TGTGCCAGCAGCTTGGAAGCGCTGGATACGCAGTATTTT. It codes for CASSLEALDTQYF.

The CDR3 coding sequence is TGTGCCAGCACGTTACAGCTGAATGAGCAGTTCTTC. This codes for CASTLQLNEQFF. This chain connects TRBV2 to TRBJ2-1, with D uncertain. The V gene's germline CDR1 is SNHLY and CDR2 FYNNEI. Trimming pared 7 bases from V and 7 bases from J, leaving 11 bases between. This CDR3 contains 12 residues.

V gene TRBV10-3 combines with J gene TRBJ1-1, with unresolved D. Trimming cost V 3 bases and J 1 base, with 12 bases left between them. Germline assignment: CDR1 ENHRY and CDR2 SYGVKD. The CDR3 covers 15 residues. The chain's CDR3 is CAISERNGGNTEAFF. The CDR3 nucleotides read TGTGCCATCAGTGAAAGGAACGGCGGGAACACTGAAGCTTTCTTT.